The rows below give T cell receptor beta chains drawn from one sample of a study of T-cell reconstitution after alpha-beta-depleted transplantation in children. TCRdb reprocessed the PCR reads with MiXCR, giving one entry per CDR3 protein. The sample records approximately 85,000 distinct CDR3 sequences, around a sixth being singletons. Sequences were derived from PBMCs, mostly from graft donor cells, sampled 180 days after TCRalphabeta/CD19-depleted stem cell transplant. The receptors originated from a male patient aged 2 to 10 who had a stem cell transplant for acute lymphoblastic leukemia, so the T cells may come from the graft donor. Each CDR3 is given with its conserved first and last residue. The D gene is left open where the match is weak. Clone size is not always given. Where it is, it says once, few, many or a class for expanded clones.

- | TRBJ1-2 | 13 | TRBV29-1 | few | TGCAGCGTTGGGCCCGGGGAGGGCGGAGGCTACACCTTC | CSVGPGEGGGYTF
- | TRBJ2-2 | 14 | TRBV10-3 | - | TGTGCCATCAACGAGGAGGGCGGACCCGGGGAGCTGTTTTTT | CAINEEGGPGELFF
- | TRBJ1-6 | 16 | TRBV20-1 | - | TGCAGTGCTAGAGGAATCCCCGGGGGCTCATATTCACCCCTCCACTTT | CSARGIPGGSYSPLHF
- | TRBJ2-4 | 16 | TRBV4-3 | many | TGCGCCAGCAGCCAAGAAGGCCGGGGGCCCAAAAACATTCAGTACTTC | CASSQEGRGPKNIQYF
- | TRBJ2-7 | 12 | TRBV2 | many | TGTGCCAGCAGTGAGAGAGGGTTCAAGCAGTACTTC | CASSERGFKQYF
TRBD1 | TRBJ1-2 | 16 | TRBV5-1 | - | TGCGCCAGCAGCTTGGCCTGGACAGGCGTTAACTATGGCTACACCTTC | CASSLAWTGVNYGYTF
- | TRBJ2-3 | 13 | TRBV11-2 | - | TGTGCCAGCAGCTTCGGACTGGAAGATACGCAGTATTTT | CASSFGLEDTQYF
TRBD1 | TRBJ1-6 | 16 | TRBV5-1 | few | TGCGCCAGCAGCCCAGCCCAGGGGGCGAAGAATTCACCCCTCCACTTT | CASSPAQGAKNSPLHF
TRBD2 | TRBJ2-1 | 18 | TRBV6-1 | few | TGTGCCAGCAGTGGACTAGCGGGGGCTTCAGGGTCCTACAATGAGCAGTTCTTC | CASSGLAGASGSYNEQFF
- | TRBJ1-2 | 8 | TRBV5-5 | few | TGTGCCAGCAGCTTCTACACCTTC | CASSFYTF
- | TRBJ2-7 | 14 | TRBV12-3/TRBV12-4 | few | TGTGCCAGCACTTCCTGGGGGGGCACAGACGAGCAGTACTTC | CASTSWGGTDEQYF